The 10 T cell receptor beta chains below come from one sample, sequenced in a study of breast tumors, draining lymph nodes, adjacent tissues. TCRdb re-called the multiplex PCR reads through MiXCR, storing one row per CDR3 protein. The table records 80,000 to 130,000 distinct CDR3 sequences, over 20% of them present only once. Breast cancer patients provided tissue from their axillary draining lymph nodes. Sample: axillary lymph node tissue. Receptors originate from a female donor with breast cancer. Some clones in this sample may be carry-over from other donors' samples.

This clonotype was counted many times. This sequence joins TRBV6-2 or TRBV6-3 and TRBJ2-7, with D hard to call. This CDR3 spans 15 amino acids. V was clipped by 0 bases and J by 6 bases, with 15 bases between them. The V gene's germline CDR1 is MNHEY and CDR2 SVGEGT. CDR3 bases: TGTGCCAGCAGTTACTCACCACTGTCGTATCTCGAGCAGTACTTC. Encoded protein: CASSYSPLSYLEQYF.

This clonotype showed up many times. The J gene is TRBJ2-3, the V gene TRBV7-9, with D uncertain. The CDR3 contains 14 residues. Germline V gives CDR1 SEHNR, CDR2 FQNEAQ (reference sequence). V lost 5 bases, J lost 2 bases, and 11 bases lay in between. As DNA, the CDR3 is TGTGCCAGCAGCCCCGGACGAACCACAGATACGCAGTATTTT. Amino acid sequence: CASSPGRTTDTQYF.

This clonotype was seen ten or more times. CDR3 sequence (DNA): TGTGCCAGCAGCTTAGGCCAGGGGGGGTACGAGCAGTACTTC. Amino acids: CASSLGQGGYEQYF. The chain joins TRBV11-2 to TRBJ2-7; either TRBD1 or TRBD2 may fit D (7 bases each). There are 14 residues in the CDR3. V lost 1 base and J lost 4, with 11 bases in between. Germline V CDR1 and CDR2: SGHAT, FQNNGV.

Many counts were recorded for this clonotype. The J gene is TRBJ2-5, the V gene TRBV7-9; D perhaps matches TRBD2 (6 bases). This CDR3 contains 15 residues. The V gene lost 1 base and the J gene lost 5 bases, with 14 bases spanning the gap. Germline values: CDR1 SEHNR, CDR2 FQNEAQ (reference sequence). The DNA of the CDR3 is TGTGCCAGCAGCTTAGTGGGGGGAATAGAGGAGACCCAGTACTTC. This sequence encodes CASSLVGGIEETQYF.

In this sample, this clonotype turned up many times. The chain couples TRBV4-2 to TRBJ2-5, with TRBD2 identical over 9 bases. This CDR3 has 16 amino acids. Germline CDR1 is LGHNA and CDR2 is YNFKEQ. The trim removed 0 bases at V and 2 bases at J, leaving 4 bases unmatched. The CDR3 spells CASSQDVAGGQETQYF. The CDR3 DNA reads TGTGCCAGCAGCCAAGACGTTGCGGGGGGGCAAGAGACCCAGTACTTC.

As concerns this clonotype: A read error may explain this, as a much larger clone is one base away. The CDR3 reads CAARPGQTVQPQHF. The DNA of the CDR3 is TGTGCCGCCAGACCAGGACAGACGGTACAGCCCCAGCATTTT. The chain combines TRBV15 with TRBJ1-5; possible D gene TRBD1, 6 bases. CDR1 is LNHNV, CDR2 YYDKDF, per germline (reference sequence). The CDR3 has 14 amino acids.

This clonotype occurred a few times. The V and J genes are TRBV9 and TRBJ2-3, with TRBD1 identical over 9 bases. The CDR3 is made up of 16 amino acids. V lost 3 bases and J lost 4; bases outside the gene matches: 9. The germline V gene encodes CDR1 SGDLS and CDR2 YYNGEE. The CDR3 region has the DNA TGTGCCAGCAGCGCGTACCGGGACAGGGCTTCAGATACGCAGTATTTT. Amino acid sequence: CASSAYRDRASDTQYF.

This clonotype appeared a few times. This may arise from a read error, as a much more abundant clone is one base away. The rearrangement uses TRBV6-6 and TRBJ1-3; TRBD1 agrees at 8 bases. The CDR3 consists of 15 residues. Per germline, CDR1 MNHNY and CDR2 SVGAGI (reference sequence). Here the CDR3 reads CASSYAGTGGDTIYF. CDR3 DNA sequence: TGTGCCAGCAGTTATGCCGGGACAGGTGGAGACACCATATATTTT.

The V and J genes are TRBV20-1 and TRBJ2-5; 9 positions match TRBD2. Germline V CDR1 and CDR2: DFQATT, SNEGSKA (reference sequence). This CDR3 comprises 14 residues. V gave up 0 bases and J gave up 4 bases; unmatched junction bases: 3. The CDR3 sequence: CSARDRGRGETQYF. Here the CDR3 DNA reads TGCAGTGCTAGAGATCGCGGGAGGGGAGAGACCCAGTACTTC.

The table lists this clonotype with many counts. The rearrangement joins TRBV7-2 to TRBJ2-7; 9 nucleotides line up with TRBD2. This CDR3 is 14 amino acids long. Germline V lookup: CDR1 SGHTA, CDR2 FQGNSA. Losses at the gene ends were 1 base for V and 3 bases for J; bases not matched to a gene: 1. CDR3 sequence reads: CASSLDSGSYEQYF. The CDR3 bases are TGTGCCAGCAGCTTAGATAGCGGGAGCTACGAGCAGTACTTC.